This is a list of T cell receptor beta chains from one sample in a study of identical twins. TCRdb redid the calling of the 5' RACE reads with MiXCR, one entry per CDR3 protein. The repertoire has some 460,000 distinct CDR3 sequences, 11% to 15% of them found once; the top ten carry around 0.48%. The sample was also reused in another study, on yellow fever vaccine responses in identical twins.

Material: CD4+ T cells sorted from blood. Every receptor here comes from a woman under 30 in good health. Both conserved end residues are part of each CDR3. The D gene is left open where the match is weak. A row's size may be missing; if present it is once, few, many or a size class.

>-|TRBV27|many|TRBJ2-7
TGTGCCAGCAGTTTAATTCCCGAGGCAGGGCCCATTCCCTACGAGCAGTACTTC
CASSLIPEAGPIPYEQYF
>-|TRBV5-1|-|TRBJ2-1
TGCGCCAGCAGCCCGAGAGCGGAATCCTACAATGAGCAGTTCTTC
CASSPRAESYNEQFF
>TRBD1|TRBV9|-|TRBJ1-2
TGTGCCAGCAGCGTAACAGGGGGCGCGATGTCCTATGGCTACACCTTC
CASSVTGGAMSYGYTF
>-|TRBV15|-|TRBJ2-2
TGTGCCACCAGCGAAACCCCGCCGGGAACGAACACCGGGGAGCTGTTTTTT
CATSETPPGTNTGELFF
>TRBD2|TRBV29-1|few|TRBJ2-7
TGCAGCGTTGAAAGGCAGCGGGGGGCGAACTACGAGCAGTACTTC
CSVERQRGANYEQYF
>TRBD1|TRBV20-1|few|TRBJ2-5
TGCAGTGCTAGAGTCCAGCGACAGGGACCCCAGTACTTC
CSARVQRQGPQYF
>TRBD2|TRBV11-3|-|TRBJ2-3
TGTGCCAGCAGCCCTAGACTAGCGGGGACCGATACGCAGTATTTT
CASSPRLAGTDTQYF
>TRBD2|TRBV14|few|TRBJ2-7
TGTGCCAGCAGCCTTACTAGCGGGAGGTTCTACGAGCAGTACTTC
CASSLTSGRFYEQYF
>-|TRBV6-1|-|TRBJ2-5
TGTGCCAGCAGTAAGACAGCCGACCAAGAGACCCAGTACTTC
CASSKTADQETQYF
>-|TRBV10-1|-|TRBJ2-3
TGCGCCAGCAGTGATCGGGGAATCGGAACAGATACGCAGTATTTT
CASSDRGIGTDTQYF
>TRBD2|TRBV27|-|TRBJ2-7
TGTGCCAGCTCCCGGCGGGGGGCCTACGAGCAGTACTTC
CASSRRGAYEQYF
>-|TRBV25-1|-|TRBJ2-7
-
CASRFAGSPRRRLRAGHRNF
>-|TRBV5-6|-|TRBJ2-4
TGTGCCAGCAGCCAGGGGGGCGGGGGAAGAAACATTCAGTACTTC
CASSQGGGGRNIQYF
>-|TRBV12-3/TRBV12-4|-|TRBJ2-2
TGTGCCAGCGGATCGCTCGGGGAGCTGTTTTTT
CASGSLGELFF
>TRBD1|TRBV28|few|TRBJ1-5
TGTGCCAGCAGTTTAACGCAGGGGGCCTTAAGCAATCAGCCCCAGCATTTT
CASSLTQGALSNQPQHF
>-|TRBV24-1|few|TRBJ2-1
TGTGCCACCAGTGGCATCAACTCCTACAATGAGCAGTTCTTC
CATSGINSYNEQFF
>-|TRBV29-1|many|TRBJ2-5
TGCAGCACCTTGGGGGAAGAGACCCAGTACTTC
CSTLGEETQYF
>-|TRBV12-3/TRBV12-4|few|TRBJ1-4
TGTGCCAGCAGTTTATCGCAGGGGAAGGAAAAACTGTTTTTT
CASSLSQGKEKLFF
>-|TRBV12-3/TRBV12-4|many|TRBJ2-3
TGTGCCAGCAGTCGGGACCCCGCCCCAGATACGCAGTATTTT
CASSRDPAPDTQYF
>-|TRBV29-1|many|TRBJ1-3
TGCAGCGTTGAACTTCCCGGAAACACCATATATTTT
CSVELPGNTIYF
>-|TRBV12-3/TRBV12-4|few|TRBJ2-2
TGTGCCAGCAGCCCTCTCCCCGGGGTCCGCACCGGGGAGCTGTTTTTT
CASSPLPGVRTGELFF
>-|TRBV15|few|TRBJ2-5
TGTGCCACCAGCAGGCACAAATCGTACCAAGAGACCCAGTACTTC
CATSRHKSYQETQYF
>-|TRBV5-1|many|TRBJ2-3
TGCGCCAGCAGCTCCAAACGAGGCAGAAGTATGGATACGCAGTATTTT
CASSSKRGRSMDTQYF
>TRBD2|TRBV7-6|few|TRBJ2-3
TGTGCCAGCAGCTTACGGGACGGACTAGCGGGAGGTTCTAGCACAGATACGCAGTATTTT
CASSLRDGLAGGSSTDTQYF
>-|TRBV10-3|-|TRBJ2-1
TGTGCCATCAGTGAGTCCGGGGAGAGTGAGCAGTTCTTC
CAISESGESEQFF
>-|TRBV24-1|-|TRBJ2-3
TGTGCCACCAGTGATCCGGGGGATCTCGATACGCAGTATTTT
CATSDPGDLDTQYF
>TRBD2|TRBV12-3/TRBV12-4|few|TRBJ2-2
TGTGCCAGCAGTCCTTTAGCGGGAGGGAACACCGGGGAGCTGTTTTTT
CASSPLAGGNTGELFF
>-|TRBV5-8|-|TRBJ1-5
TGTGCCAGCAGCTTGGAAGCGCCGTGGACCCAGCATTTT
CASSLEAPWTQHF